The 6 T cell receptor beta chains presented below share a single source sample, sequenced in a study of T-cell memory formation after mild COVID-19. MiXCR, applied by TCRdb to the 5' RACE reads, yields one record per CDR3 protein. The sample holds roughly 300,000 distinct CDR3 sequences, around 8% seen once. The sequenced sample was PBMCs or a T cell subset sorted from them (not recorded which). The receptors were sampled from a man between 18 and 35 years old who had mild COVID-19 (a few samples of this study predate the infection). Cell type and time point are not known.

This clonotype showed up many times. The V gene is TRBV10-3, the J gene TRBJ2-3; D might be TRBD1 (6 bases). The CDR3 has 14 residues. Germline values: CDR1 ENHRY, CDR2 SYGVKD. Trimming pared 4 bases from V and 1 base from J, leaving 9 bases between. The CDR3 is CAISVGAGTDTQYF. The DNA for the CDR3 is TGTGCCATCAGTGTGGGGGCCGGCACAGATACGCAGTATTTT.

This clonotype was picked up many times. The chain combines TRBV6-6 with TRBJ1-6, with D possibly being TRBD1 (5 bases). The V gene lost 6 bases and the J gene lost 10 bases, with 19 bases spanning the gap. This CDR3 has 15 residues. Germline V gene sequence: CDR1 MNHNY, CDR2 SVGAGI (reference sequence). As DNA, the CDR3 is TGTGCCAGCAGCGATCCAGGCGGGGCTTTATCACCCCTCCACTTT. Protein: CASSDPGGALSPLHF.

Many counts were recorded for this clonotype. This sequence joins TRBV7-2 and TRBJ1-1; tentatively, D is TRBD1 (5 bases). Germline V gene sequence: CDR1 SGHTA, CDR2 FQGNSA. The CDR3 loop spans 14 amino acids. Trimming stripped 2 bases from V and 5 bases from J, with 12 bases between. The CDR3 spells CASSLRGGGTEAFF. The CDR3 DNA sequence: TGTGCCAGCAGCTTACGTGGGGGAGGGACTGAAGCTTTCTTT.

This clonotype was detected a few times. The J gene is TRBJ1-5, the V gene TRBV4-1, with a possible D match to TRBD1 (6 bases). The CDR3 contains 16 residues. Between the trimmed V and J ends, which lost 1 base and 5 bases, there was a span of 15 bases. The V gene's germline CDR1 is MGHRA and CDR2 YSYEKL. CDR3 region: CASSQVRGLAHQPQHF. CDR3 DNA sequence: TGCGCCAGCAGCCAAGTGCGGGGGCTCGCCCATCAGCCCCAGCATTTT.

This clonotype was detected once. V gene TRBV6-5 combines with J gene TRBJ2-7, with 8 nucleotides matching TRBD1. J gave up 3 bases and V 7 bases, and 11 bases lay outside the gene matches. The CDR3 is 15 amino acids. Germline V gene sequence: CDR1 MNHEY, CDR2 SVGAGI. The CDR3 protein is CASTRRGRVGYEQYF. CDR3 in DNA: TGTGCCAGCACCCGCAGGGGGCGGGTCGGCTACGAGCAGTACTTC.

The chain is built from TRBV7-6 and TRBJ1-4; D uncertain. Germline lookup yields CDR1 SGHVS and CDR2 FNYEAQ. The CDR3 length is 18 residues. Trimming took off 3 bases at V and 0 bases at J, with 17 bases between the two ends. CDR3 in amino acids: CASSLSPGNVATNEKLFF. CDR3 nucleotide sequence: TGTGCCAGCAGCTTGTCTCCGGGAAATGTTGCAACTAATGAAAAACTGTTTTTT.